These 17 T cell receptor beta chains originate from one sample sequenced in a study of CD8+ T cells in alopecia areata. Stated treatment: oral pan-JAK inhibitor, 5-10 mg twice daily. Extracted RNA was reverse transcribed into cDNA, the sequencing template. Measured with immunoSEQ multiplex PCR; TCRdb has only the in-frame clones, and not every one. The sample yields 150,000 to 200,000 clones, 50% to 75% seen once. Sequencing was performed on CD4+ T cells sorted from blood, taken at week 56, from a patient treated with tofacitinib. The receptor set was obtained from a human donor with alopecia areata.

The rearrangement joins TRBV21-1 to TRBJ2-7; the table calls TRBD1, which could not be checked here. TRBV21-1 is a pseudogene segment. This CDR3 has 16 amino acids. CDR3 protein: CATPPRQDTRFYEQYF. The CDR3 DNA is TGTGCCACCCCACCCAGGCAGGACACCCGTTTCTACGAGCAGTACTTC.

The rearrangement joins TRBV30 to TRBJ1-2; D not resolved. The CDR3 covers 11 residues. The germline CDR1 and CDR2 sequences are GTSNPN and SVGIG (reference sequence). The CDR3 loop reads CAGLVFRGYTF. The CDR3 DNA reads TGTGCTGGGTTGGTGTTCCGCGGCTACACCTTC.

This clone was observed a few times. The V gene is TRBV6-1, the J gene TRBJ2-5; a possible D gene is TRBD2 (5 bases). From germline, CDR1 is MNHNS and CDR2 SASEGT. The V end was cut by 6 bases, the J end by 7 bases, with 21 bases between. The CDR3 runs to 15 residues. The CDR3 sequence: CASSNHRLRSATQYF. The CDR3 DNA reads as TGTGCCAGCAGCAACCACCGACTACGGTCGGCGACCCAGTACTTC.

The chain has TRBV29-1 and TRBJ2-5; D not certain. The CDR3 spans 12 residues. Germline V lookup: CDR1 SQVTM, CDR2 ANQGSEA. V was cut by 7 bases and J by 1 base, with 10 bases left in between. CDR3 in amino acids: CSGSISQETQYF. For the CDR3, the DNA is TGCAGCGGGTCGATATCCCAAGAGACCCAGTACTTC.

The V call is TRBV30, the J call TRBJ1-2, with D perhaps TRBD1 (5 bases). Trimming pared 4 bases from V and 8 bases from J, leaving 17 bases between. CDR1 and CDR2 from the germline V gene are GTSNPN and SVGIG (reference sequence). CDR3 length: 13 amino acids. For the CDR3, the DNA is TGTGCCTGGATAGAGCAGGGCAGGAGGGGCTACACCTTC. Protein: CAWIEQGRRGYTF.

V usage is TRBV5-1 and J usage is TRBJ2-2; possible D gene TRBD1, 5 bases. The CDR3 spans 14 residues. Trimming removed 0 bases at V and 4 bases at J, with 7 bases between. Germline V lookup: CDR1 SGHRS, CDR2 YFSETQ. CDR3 region: CASSLAQGTGELFF. CDR3 nucleotide sequence: TGCGCCAGCAGCTTGGCCCAGGGCACCGGGGAGCTGTTTTTT.

J is TRBJ1-1 and V is TRBV11-2, with 9 bases matching TRBD1. J was trimmed by 8 bases and V by 5 bases; bases with no gene match: 21. The germline CDR1 and CDR2 sequences are SGHAT and FQNNGV. CDR3 length: 18 amino acids. In DNA, the CDR3 is TGTGCCAGCAGCCACGCACAGGGGGCGAGGCTTCCCATCGGAGAAGCTTTCTTT. Its protein product is CASSHAQGARLPIGEAFF.

DNA for the CDR3: TGCAGCGTTATAACAGGGTCCAACGAAAAACTGTTTTTT. Amino acid sequence: CSVITGSNEKLFF. The chain recombines TRBV29-1 with TRBJ1-4, with a weak D call TRBD1 (6 bases). The V and J ends lost 5 bases and 8 bases respectively, with 15 bases between them. Germline V gene sequence: CDR1 SQVTM, CDR2 ANQGSEA. The CDR3 runs 13 residues.

This clone was counted between two and nine times. The chain recombines TRBV6-5 with TRBJ2-3, with D uncertain. This CDR3 contains 16 residues. Per the germline V gene, CDR1 is MNHEY and CDR2 is SVGAGI. V was pared by 0 bases and J by 6 bases, with 16 bases between. DNA for the CDR3: TGTGCCAGCAGTTACTCTGTTTCGGCGCTGGGGGATACGCAGTATTTT. Translating gives CASSYSVSALGDTQYF.

This clone was found a few times. V is TRBV2 and J is TRBJ1-6, with TRBD1 matching 8 bases. Germline lookup yields CDR1 SNHLY and CDR2 FYNNEI. V trimming: 7 bases; J trimming: 2 bases; junction bases outside the gene matches: 10. The CDR3 totals 17 residues. CDR3 sequence (DNA): TGTGCCAGCATAGGGGACAGGAGGAGAGCCTATAATTCACCCCTCCACTTT. Its protein product is CASIGDRRRAYNSPLHF.

The rearrangement links TRBV2 to TRBJ1-1, with 7 bases that match TRBD1. V trimming: 10 bases; J trimming: 6 bases; junction bases outside the gene matches: 11. The CDR3 totals 13 residues. CDR1 is SNHLY, CDR2 FYNNEI, per germline. CDR3 nucleotide sequence: TGTGCCACCCACTCACTCAGGGGGGCTGAAGCTTTCTTT. Residues: CATHSLRGAEAFF.

This clone was recorded a few times. J is TRBJ2-5 and V is TRBV5-1, with D perhaps given as TRBD1 or TRBD2 (5 bases each). V dropped 2 bases and J dropped 2 bases, with 10 bases sitting between them. The germline CDR1 and CDR2 sequences are SGHRS and YFSETQ. The CDR3 loop spans 14 amino acids. The CDR3: CASSFPGPQETQYF. In DNA, the CDR3 is TGCGCCAGCAGCTTCCCGGGGCCTCAAGAGACCCAGTACTTC.

The chain recombines TRBV5-1 with TRBJ2-7; 7 nucleotides match TRBD1. The CDR3 has 16 amino acids. V trimming: 4 bases; J trimming: 0 bases; junction bases outside the gene matches: 10. In germline, CDR1 is SGHRS, CDR2 YFSETQ. The CDR3 is CASSTNPGQYSYEQYF. In nucleotides, the CDR3 is TGCGCCAGCAGCACCAACCCGGGACAGTACTCCTACGAGCAGTACTTC.

This chain links TRBV2 with TRBJ2-7, with D perhaps given as TRBD1 or TRBD2 (5 bases each). Germline V CDR1 and CDR2: SNHLY, FYNNEI. V was clipped by 3 bases and J by 6 bases, with 9 bases between them. The CDR3 spans 12 residues. CDR3: CASSDLGTEQYF. The CDR3 bases are TGTGCCAGCAGTGATTTGGGGACCGAGCAGTACTTC.

J is TRBJ1-4 and V is TRBV29-1, with D perhaps TRBD1 (6 bases). This CDR3 has 13 residues. Per germline, CDR1 SQVTM and CDR2 ANQGSEA. CDR3 nucleotides: TGCAGTGGACAGCTGGGCCCTAGTGAAAAACTGTTTTTT. Its protein product is CSGQLGPSEKLFF.

The gene calls are TRBV18 and TRBJ1-5; D is uncertain. There are 15 residues in the CDR3. Germline CDR1 is KGHSH and CDR2 is LQKENI. V lost 1 base to trimming and J lost 7 bases, with 14 bases between them. Written as DNA, the CDR3 is TGTGCCAGCTCACCACGAGAAGGGTCCCACCAGCCCCAGCATTTT. Translated, it gives CASSPREGSHQPQHF.

This clone was observed a few times. The chain couples TRBV29-1 to TRBJ2-7, with 11 positions matching TRBD2. The ends lost 6 bases at V and 6 bases at J; junction bases unmatched: 7. From germline, CDR1 is SQVTM and CDR2 ANQGSEA. This CDR3 spans 13 amino acids. The CDR3 sequence: CSVGTSGVGEQYF. The CDR3 DNA reads TGCAGCGTCGGGACTAGCGGAGTTGGCGAGCAGTACTTC.